This entry describes one TCR beta chain. Its antigen remains unidentified. This entry belongs to a study of PD-1 blockade in classical Hodgkin lymphoma. The CDR3 covers 15 residues. From germline, CDR1 is LGHNA and CDR2 YSLEER. V dropped 1 base and J dropped 6 bases, with 15 bases sitting between them. Method: immunoSEQ multiplex PCR; TCRdb's copy keeps in-frame clones and lacks some. The repertoire holds about 93,000 clones, with around 80% as singletons. This sample's time point: cycle 4 day 1 (C4D1), after more than five weeks of nivolumab. Each patient's relapse followed autologous stem cell transplantation, and brentuximab vedotin exposure varied. Regarding the study as a whole: Baseline diversity was lower in partial responders and progressors than complete responders. With respect to the repertoire differences, their causes, possibly disease activity or prior therapy, remain undefined. Healthy donors were reported to have higher baseline TCR diversity than newly diagnosed patients. Any patient who commenced nivolumab under 1 year after ASCT was excluded.

The chain joins TRBV4-3 to TRBJ1-1, with D possibly matching TRBD1 (5 bases). The receptor was derived from a human donor with classical Hodgkin lymphoma. The material was peripheral blood mononuclear cells (PBMCs), obtained before the fourth cycle of nivolumab. DNA of the CDR3: TGCGCCAGCAGCCAAGCTCTTGCCAGGGTGGCTGAAGCTTTCTTT. The encoded protein is CASSQALARVAEAFF.